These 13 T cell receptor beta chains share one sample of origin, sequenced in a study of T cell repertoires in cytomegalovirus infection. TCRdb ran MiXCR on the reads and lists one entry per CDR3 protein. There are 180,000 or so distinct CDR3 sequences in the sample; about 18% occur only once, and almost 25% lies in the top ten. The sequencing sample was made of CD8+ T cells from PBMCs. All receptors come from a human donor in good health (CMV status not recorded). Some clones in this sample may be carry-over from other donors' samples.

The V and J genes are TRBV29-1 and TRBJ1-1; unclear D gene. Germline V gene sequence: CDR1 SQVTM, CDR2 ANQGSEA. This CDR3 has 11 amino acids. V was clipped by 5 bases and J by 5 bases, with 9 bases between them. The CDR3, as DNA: TGCAGCGTTTTTGGGCGGACTGAAGCTTTCTTT. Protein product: CSVFGRTEAFF.

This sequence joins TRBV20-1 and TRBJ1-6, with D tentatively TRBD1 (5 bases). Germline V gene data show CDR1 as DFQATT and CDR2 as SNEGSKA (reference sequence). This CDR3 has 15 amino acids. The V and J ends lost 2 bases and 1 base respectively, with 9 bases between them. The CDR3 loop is CSARSGRSYNSPLHF. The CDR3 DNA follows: TGCAGTGCTAGATCAGGGCGTTCCTATAATTCACCCCTCCACTTT.

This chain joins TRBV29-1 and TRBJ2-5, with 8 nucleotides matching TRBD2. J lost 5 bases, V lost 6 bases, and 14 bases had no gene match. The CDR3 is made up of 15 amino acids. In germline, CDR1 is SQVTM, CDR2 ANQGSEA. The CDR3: CSVPFWRGARETQYF. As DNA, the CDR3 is TGCAGCGTCCCATTCTGGCGGGGGGCTCGGGAGACCCAGTACTTC.

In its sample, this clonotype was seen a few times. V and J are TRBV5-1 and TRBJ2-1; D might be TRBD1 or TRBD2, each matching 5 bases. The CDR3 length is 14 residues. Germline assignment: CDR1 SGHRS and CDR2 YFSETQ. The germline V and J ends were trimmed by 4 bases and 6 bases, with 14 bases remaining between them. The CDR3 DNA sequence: TGCGCCAGCAGCCCCGTCACAGGAGGCAATGAGCAGTTCTTC. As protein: CASSPVTGGNEQFF.

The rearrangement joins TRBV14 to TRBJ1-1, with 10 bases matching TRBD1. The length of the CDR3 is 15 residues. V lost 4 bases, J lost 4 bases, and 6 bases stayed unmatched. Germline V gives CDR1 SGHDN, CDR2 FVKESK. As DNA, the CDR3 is TGTGCCAGCAGCCGATGGGACAGGGGTACCACTGAAGCTTTCTTT. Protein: CASSRWDRGTTEAFF.

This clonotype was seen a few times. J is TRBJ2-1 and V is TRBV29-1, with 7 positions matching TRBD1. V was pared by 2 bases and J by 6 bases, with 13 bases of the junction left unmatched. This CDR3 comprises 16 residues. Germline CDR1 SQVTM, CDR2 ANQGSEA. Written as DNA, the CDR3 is TGCAGCGTTGAAATGCCCGGGACAGTTTACCCCAATGAGCAGTTCTTC. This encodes CSVEMPGTVYPNEQFF.

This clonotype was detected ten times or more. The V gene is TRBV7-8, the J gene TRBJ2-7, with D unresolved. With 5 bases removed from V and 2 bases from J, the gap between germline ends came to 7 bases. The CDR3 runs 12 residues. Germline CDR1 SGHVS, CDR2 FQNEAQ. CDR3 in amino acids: CASSQDPYEQYF. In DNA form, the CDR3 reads TGTGCCAGCAGCCAGGACCCCTACGAGCAGTACTTC.

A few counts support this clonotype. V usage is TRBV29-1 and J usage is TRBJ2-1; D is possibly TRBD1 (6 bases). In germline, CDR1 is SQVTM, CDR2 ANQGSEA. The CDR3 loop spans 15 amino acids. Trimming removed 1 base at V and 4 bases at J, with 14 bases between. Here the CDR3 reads CSVEVPGTTYNEQFF. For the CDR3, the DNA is TGCAGCGTTGAAGTCCCCGGGACAACGTACAATGAGCAGTTCTTC.

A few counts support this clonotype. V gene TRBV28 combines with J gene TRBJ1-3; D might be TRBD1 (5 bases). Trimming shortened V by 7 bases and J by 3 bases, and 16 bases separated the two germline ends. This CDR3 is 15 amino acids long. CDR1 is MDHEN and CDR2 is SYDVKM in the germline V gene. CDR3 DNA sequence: TGTGCCAGCAACGATTTCCGGGACGGTGGAAACACCATATATTTT. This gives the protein CASNDFRDGGNTIYF. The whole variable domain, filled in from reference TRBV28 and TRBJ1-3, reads DVKVTQSSRYLVKRTGEKVFLECVQDMDHENMFWYRQDPGLGLRLIYFSYDVKMKEKGDIPEGYSVSREKKERFSLILESASTNQTSMYLCASNDFRDGGNTIYFGEGSWLTVV.

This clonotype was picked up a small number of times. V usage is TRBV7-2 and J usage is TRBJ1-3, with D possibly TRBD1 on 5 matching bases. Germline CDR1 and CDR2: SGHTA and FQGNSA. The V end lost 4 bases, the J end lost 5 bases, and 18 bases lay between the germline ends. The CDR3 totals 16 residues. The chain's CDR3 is CASSSVRDAGRNTIYF. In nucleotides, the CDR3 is TGTGCCAGCAGCTCGGTCCGGGACGCAGGAAGAAACACCATATATTTT. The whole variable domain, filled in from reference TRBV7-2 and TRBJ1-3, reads GAGVSQSPSNKVTEKGKDVELRCDPISGHTALYWYRQSLGQGLEFLIYFQGNSAPDKSGLPSDRFSAERTGGSVSTLTIQRTQQEDSAVYLCASSSVRDAGRNTIYFGEGSWLTVV.

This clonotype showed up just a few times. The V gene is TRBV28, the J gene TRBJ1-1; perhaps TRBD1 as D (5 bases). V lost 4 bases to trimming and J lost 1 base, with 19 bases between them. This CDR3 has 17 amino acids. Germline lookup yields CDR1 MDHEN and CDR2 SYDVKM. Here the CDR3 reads CASSSHLYDSENTEAFF. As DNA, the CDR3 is TGTGCCAGCAGTTCTCATCTATACGACAGTGAGAACACTGAAGCTTTCTTT.

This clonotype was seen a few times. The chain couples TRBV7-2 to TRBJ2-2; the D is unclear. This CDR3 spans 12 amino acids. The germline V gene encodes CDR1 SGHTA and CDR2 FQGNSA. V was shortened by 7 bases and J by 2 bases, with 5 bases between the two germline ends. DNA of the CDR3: TGTGCCAGCACGAGAAACACCGGGGAGCTGTTTTTT. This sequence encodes CASTRNTGELFF. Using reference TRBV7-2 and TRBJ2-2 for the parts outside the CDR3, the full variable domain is GAGVSQSPSNKVTEKGKDVELRCDPISGHTALYWYRQSLGQGLEFLIYFQGNSAPDKSGLPSDRFSAERTGGSVSTLTIQRTQQEDSAVYLCASTRNTGELFFGEGSRLTVL.

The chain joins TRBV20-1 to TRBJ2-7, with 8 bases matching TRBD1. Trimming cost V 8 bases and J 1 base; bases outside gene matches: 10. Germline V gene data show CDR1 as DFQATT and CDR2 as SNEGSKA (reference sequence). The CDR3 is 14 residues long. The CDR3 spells CSSIGQGLSYEQYF. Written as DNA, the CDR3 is TGCAGTTCCATAGGACAGGGCCTATCCTACGAGCAGTACTTC.